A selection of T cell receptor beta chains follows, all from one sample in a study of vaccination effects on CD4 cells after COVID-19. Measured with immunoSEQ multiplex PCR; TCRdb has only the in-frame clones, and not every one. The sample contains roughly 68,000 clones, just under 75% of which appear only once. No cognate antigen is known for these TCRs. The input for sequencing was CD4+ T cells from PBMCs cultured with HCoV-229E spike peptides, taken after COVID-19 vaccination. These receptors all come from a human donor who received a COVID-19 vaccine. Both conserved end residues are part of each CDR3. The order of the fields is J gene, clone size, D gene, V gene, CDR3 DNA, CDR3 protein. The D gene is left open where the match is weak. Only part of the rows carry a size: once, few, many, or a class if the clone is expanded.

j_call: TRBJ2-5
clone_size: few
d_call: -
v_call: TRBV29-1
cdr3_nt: TGCAGCGTTGAAATCGCGTCACAAGAGACCCAGTACTTC
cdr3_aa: CSVEIASQETQYF

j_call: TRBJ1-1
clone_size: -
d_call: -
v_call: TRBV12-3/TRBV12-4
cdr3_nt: TGTGCCAGCCAAAATCAGCTGCTCACTGAAGCTTTCTTT
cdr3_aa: CASQNQLLTEAFF

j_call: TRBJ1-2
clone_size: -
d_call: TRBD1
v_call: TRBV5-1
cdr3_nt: TGCGCCAGCAGCTTGGGGGGACAGGTTGTCTATGGCTACACCTTC
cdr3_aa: CASSLGGQVVYGYTF

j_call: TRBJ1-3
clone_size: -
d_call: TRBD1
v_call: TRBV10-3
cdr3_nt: TGTGCCACCTGGACAGGGTATGGAAACACCATATATTTT
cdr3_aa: CATWTGYGNTIYF

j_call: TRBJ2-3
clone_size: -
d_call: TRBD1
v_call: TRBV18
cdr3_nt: TGTGCCAGCTCACCACGGACAGGGGGGGATACGCAGTATTTT
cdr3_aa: CASSPRTGGDTQYF

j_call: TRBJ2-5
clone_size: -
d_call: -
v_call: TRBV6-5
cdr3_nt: TGTGCCAGCCTATACCTTGGGGGGGCGGAGACCCAGTACTTC
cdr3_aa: CASLYLGGAETQYF

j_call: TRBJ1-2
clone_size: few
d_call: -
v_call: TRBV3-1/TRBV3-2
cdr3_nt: TGTGCCAGCAGCCAAGTTGTTGGAGATGGCTACACCTTC
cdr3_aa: CASSQVVGDGYTF

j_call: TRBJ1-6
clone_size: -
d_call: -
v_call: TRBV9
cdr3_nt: TGTGCCAGCAGCGCCCTCTATAATTCACCCCTCCACTTT
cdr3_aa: CASSALYNSPLHF

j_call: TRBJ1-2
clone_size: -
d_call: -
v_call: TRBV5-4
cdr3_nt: TGTGCCAGCAGCTCGGGGGGCGAAGGCTACACCTTC
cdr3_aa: CASSSGGEGYTF

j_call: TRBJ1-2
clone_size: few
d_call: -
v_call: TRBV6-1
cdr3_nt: TGTGCCAGCAGTGAAGCGCGGTGGAGTAGCCTCTATGGCTACACCTTC
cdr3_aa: CASSEARWSSLYGYTF

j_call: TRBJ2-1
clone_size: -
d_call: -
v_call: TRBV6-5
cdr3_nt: TGTGCCAGCAGGCGGACGCAGAGCTCCTACAATGAGCAGTTCTTC
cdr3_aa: CASRRTQSSYNEQFF

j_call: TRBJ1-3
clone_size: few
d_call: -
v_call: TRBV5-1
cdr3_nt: TGCGCCAGCAGCTTCGCACCCGGTTTCGGAAACACCATATATTTT
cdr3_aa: CASSFAPGFGNTIYF

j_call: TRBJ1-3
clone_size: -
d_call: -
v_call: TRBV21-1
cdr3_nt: TGTGCCAGCAGCAAAGAGAGGAGGGGGATAGTTTTGGGAAACACCATATATTTT
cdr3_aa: CASSKERRGIVLGNTIYF

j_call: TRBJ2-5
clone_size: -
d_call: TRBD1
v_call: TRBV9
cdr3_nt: TGTGCCAGCAGCGTAGGGGGACAGGGGTTTGAGACCCAGTACTTC
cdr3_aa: CASSVGGQGFETQYF

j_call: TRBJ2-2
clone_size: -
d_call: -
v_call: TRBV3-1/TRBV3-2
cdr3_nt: TGTGCCAGCAGCCAACCCTACAGGGCGGTCGGGGAGCTGTTTTTT
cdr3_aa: CASSQPYRAVGELFF

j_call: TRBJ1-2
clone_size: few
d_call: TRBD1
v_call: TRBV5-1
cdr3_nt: TGCGCCAGCAGCCTTCAGGACAGGCCAAACTATGGCTACACCTTC
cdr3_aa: CASSLQDRPNYGYTF

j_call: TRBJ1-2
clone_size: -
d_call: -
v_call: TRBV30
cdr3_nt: TGTGCCTCCACCGGGACTGTCATTAGCGGCTACACCTTC
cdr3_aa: CASTGTVISGYTF

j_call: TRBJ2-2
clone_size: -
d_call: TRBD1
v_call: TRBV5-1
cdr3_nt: TGCGCCAGCGGACCGGGACAGGGAAACACCGGGGAGCTGTTTTTT
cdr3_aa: CASGPGQGNTGELFF

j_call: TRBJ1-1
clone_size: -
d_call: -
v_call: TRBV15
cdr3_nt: TGTGCCACCAGCAGAGAAAGGACCCTTCCCGATGAAGCTTTCTTT
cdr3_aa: CATSRERTLPDEAFF

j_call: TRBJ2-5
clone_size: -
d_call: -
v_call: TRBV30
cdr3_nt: TGTGCCTGGAGTGTACAGCTGTTACCAGAGACCCAGTACTTC
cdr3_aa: CAWSVQLLPETQYF

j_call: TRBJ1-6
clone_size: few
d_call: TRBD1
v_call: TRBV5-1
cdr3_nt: TGCGCCAGCAGCTCGGACAGGGCGTTAAATTCACCCCTCCACTTT
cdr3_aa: CASSSDRALNSPLHF

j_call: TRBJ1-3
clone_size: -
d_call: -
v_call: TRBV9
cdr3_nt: TGTGCCAGCAGCAAGGACTCTTCCCCTGGAAACACCATATATTTT
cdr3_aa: CASSKDSSPGNTIYF

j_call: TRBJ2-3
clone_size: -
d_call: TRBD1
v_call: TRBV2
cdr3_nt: TGTGCCAGCAGTGCGGACAGGGATACGCAGTATTTT
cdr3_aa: CASSADRDTQYF

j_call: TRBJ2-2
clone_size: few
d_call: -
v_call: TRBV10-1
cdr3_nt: TGCGCCATCGATTTATGGCGGGCGAACACCGGGGAGCTGTTTTTT
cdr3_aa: CAIDLWRANTGELFF

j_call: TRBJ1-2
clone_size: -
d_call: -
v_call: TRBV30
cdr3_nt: TGTGCCTGGAGGAGTCAAGTATCGGTTAAGGGCTACACCTTC
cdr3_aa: CAWRSQVSVKGYTF

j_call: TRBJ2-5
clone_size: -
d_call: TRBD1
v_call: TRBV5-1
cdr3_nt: TGCGCCAGCAGCCCCGACAGGGGAACCGAGACCCAGTACTTC
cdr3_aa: CASSPDRGTETQYF

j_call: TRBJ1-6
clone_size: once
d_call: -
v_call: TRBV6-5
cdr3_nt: TGTGCCAGCACCGGTCGGACGGCCCTCGGGTCACCCCTCCACTTT
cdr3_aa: CASTGRTALGSPLHF

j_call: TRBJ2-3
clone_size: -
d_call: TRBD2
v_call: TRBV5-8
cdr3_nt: TGTGCCAGCAGCATAGCCGGGACTAGCGGATCCCTTGATACGCAGTATTTT
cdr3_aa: CASSIAGTSGSLDTQYF

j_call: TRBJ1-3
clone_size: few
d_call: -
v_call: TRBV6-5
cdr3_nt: TGTGCCAGCAGGACGGGGGACACCATATATTTT
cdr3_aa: CASRTGDTIYF

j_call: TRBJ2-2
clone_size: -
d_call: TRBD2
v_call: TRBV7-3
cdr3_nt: TGTGCCAGCAGCCCCGGGACTAGCGGGGGGGCCCACGGGGAGCTGTTTTTT
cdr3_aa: CASSPGTSGGAHGELFF

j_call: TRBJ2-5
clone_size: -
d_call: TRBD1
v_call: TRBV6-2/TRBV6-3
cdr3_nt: TGTGCCAGCAGTTTGGACAGGGGGCCGGAGACCCAGTACTTC
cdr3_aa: CASSLDRGPETQYF

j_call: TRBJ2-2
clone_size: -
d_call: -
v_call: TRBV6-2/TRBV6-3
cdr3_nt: TGTGCCAGCAGTTACCAGGGTTTAAAGCGCAGCGGTGACACCGGGGAGCTGTTTTTT
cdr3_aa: CASSYQGLKRSGDTGELFF

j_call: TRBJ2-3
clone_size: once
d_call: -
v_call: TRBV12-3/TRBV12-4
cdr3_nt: TGTGCCAGCAGTGCTCGGGGTGCAGATACGCAGTATTTT
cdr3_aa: CASSARGADTQYF

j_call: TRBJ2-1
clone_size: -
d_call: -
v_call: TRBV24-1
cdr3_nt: TGTGCCACCAGCGCGCTCGGTGGACCAGACGTCAGCAGTGAGCAGTTCTTC
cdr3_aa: CATSALGGPDVSSEQFF

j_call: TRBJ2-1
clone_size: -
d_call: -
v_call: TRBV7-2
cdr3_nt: TGTGCCAGCAGCTTAAATCAGCGCGGGGTTAGCGCTGAGCAGTTCTTC
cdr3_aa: CASSLNQRGVSAEQFF

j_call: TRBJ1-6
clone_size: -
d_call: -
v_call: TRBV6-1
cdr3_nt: TGTGCCAGCAGTGAGGCAAACTATAATTCACCCCTCCACTTT
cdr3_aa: CASSEANYNSPLHF

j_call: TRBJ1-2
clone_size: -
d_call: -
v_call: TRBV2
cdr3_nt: TGTGCCAGCAGTTTGGCGGGCGGCTACACCTTC
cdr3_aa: CASSLAGGYTF

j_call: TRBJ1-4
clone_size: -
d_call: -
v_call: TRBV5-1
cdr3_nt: TGCGCCAGCAGCTTGGAGGATGAAAAACTGTTTTTT
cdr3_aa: CASSLEDEKLFF

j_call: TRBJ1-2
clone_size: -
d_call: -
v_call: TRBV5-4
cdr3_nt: TGTGCCAGCAGCCCGACCACAGGGCTCTCTGGCTACACCTTC
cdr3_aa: CASSPTTGLSGYTF

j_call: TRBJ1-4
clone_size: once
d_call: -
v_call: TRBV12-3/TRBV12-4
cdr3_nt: TGTGCCAGCAGGGTAGTGACTAATGAAAAACTGTTTTTT
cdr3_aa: CASRVVTNEKLFF

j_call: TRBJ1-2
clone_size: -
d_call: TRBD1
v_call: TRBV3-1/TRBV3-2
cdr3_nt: TGTGCCAGCAGCCTCGACGGACAGGGGAATAACTATGGCTACACCTTC
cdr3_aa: CASSLDGQGNNYGYTF

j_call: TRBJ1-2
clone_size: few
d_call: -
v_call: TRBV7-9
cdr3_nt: TGTGCCAGCAGCTTACCCAGCTATGGCTACACCTTC
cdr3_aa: CASSLPSYGYTF

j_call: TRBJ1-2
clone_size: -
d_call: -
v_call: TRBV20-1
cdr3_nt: TGCAGTGCCAAAAGGGCCCACTTGTCTACCTTC
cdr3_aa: CSAKRAHLSTF

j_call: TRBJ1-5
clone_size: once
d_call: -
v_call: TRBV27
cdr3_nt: TGTGCCAGTCGCCCAGCAGGGGCGGGTCAGCCCCAGCATTTT
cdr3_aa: CASRPAGAGQPQHF